This T cell receptor (beta chain) was sequenced during a study of blood T cell repertoires in COVID-19. Study as a whole: Italy, Spain and the United States were the sources of the convalescent and acute COVID-19 samples. The analysed material was cDNA or gDNA that came from T cells, B-cell-depleted T cells, or PBMCs.

Original methodology: Amplification from reference gene primers served as the basis for estimated nucleated cell counts. The repertoire was sequenced with immunoSEQ multiplex PCR; TCRdb's copy has only in-frame clones and lacks some. V, J and clone size derive from that table, while D and trimming were established from the DNA sequence. The sample carries about 26,000 clones, about 87% recorded once. This CDR3 is built from 17 residues. The trim removed 5 bases at V and 8 bases at J, leaving 15 bases unmatched. Looked up from germline, CDR1 is SGHVS and CDR2 is FQNEAQ. J is TRBJ2-1 and V is TRBV7-8; TRBD2 matches at 10 bases. The sample comprised peripheral blood. The receptor was derived from a human donor in a cohort sampled during active COVID-19. The CDR3 region has the DNA TGTGCCAGCAGCCTTCGGTGGGTAGCGGGGGGAGGGGATGAGCAGTTCTTC. It codes for CASSLRWVAGGGDEQFF.